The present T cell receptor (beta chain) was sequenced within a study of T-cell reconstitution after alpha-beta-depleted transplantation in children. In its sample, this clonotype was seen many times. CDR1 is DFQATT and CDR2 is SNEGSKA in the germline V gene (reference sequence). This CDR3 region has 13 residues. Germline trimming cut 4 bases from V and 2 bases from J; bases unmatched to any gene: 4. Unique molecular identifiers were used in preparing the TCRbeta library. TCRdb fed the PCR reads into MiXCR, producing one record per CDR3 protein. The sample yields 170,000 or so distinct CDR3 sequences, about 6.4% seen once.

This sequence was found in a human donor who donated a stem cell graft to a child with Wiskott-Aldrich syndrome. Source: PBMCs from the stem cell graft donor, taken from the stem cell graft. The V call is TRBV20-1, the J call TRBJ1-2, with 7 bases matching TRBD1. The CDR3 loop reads CSATGTVNYGYTF. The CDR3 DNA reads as TGCAGTGCTACGGGGACAGTCAACTATGGCTACACCTTC.